This T cell receptor beta chain comes out of a study of blood T cell repertoires in COVID-19. Overall study context: Both acute and convalescent COVID-19 samples were obtained from the United States, Italy and Spain. Sample material is recorded as cDNA or gDNA derived from T cells, B-cell-depleted T cells, or PBMCs.

As handled by the study authors: Amplified reference gene primers provided the basis for estimating nucleated cell counts. Clones were read by immunoSEQ multiplex PCR, and TCRdb kept only the in-frame ones, dropping some. Clonal size and the V and J genes are those of that table, whereas D and trimming came from the DNA. Among about 180,000 clones listed, roughly 87% were seen once. The CDR3 runs 15 residues. The germline CDR1 and CDR2 sequences are LNHDA and SQIVND (reference sequence). Unmatched junction bases numbered 6, after V lost 0 bases and J lost 10 bases. The sequencing input was peripheral blood. The chain carries TRBV19 and TRBJ1-6, with 7 bases that match TRBD1. The clonotype was recovered from a woman in her forties or fifties with acute or convalescent COVID-19. CDR3: CASSIEKGARSPLHF. CDR3 DNA sequence: TGTGCCAGTAGTATAGAGAAGGGGGCGCGGTCACCCCTCCACTTT. The full variable domain, its missing parts supplied by reference TRBV19 and TRBJ1-6, is DGGITQSPKYLFRKEGQNVTLSCEQNLNHDAMYWYRQDPGQGLRLIYYSQIVNDFQKGDIAEGYSVSREKKESFPLTVTSAQKNPTAFYLCASSIEKGARSPLHFGNGTRLTVT.